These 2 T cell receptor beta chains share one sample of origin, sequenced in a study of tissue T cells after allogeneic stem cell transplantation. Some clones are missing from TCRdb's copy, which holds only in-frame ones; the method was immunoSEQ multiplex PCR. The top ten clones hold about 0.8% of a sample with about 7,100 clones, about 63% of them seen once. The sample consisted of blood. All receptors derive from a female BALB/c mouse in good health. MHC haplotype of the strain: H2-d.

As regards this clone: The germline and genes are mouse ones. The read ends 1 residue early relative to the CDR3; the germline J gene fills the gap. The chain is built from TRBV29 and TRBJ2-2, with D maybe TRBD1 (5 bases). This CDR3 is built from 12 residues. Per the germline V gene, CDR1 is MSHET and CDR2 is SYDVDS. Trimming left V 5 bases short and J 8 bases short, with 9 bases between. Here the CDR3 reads CASSPGKGQLYF. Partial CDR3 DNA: TGTGCTAGCAGTCCAGGGAAGGGGCAGCTCTAC.

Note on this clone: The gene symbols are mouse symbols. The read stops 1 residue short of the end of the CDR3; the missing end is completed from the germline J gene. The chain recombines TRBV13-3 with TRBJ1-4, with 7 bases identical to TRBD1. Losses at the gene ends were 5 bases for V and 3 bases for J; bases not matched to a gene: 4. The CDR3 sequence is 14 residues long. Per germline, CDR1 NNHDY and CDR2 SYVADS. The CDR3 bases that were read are TGTGCCAGCAGGGCGACAGGGACCAACGAAAGATTATTT. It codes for CASRATGTNERLF. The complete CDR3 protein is CASRATGTNERLFF.